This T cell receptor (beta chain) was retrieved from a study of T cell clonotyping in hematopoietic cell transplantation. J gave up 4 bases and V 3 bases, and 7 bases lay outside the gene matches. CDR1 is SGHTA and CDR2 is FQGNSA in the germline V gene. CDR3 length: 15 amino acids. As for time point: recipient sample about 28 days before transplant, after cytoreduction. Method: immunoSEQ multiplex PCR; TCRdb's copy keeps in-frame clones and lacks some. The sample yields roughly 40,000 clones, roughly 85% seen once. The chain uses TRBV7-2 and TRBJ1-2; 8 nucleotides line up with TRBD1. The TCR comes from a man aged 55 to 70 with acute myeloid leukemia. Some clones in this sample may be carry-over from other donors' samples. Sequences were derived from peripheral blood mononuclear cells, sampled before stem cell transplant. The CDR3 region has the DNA TGTGCCAGCAGCTTGACGTACAGGGGGACCTATGGCTACACCTTC. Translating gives CASSLTYRGTYGYTF.